The source of this TCR beta chain is a study of human T cells and chemical hapten exposure. Time point in this sample: patch test 1, 2 weeks after DPC sensitization. The treatment denotes: therapeutic diphenylcyclopropenone sensitization with weekly scalp DPC. The drawing of blood occurred before each patch test was applied. The template was total RNA from unfractionated whole blood. Regarding the study as a whole: There were significantly more large CDR3 similarity clusters among expanded TCRs than among controls.

In the case of this clonotype: As yet, its antigen is unknown.

Single cDNA molecules in the library carried unique molecular identifiers attached during preparation. TCRdb called the RACE reads again in MiXCR, with one record for every CDR3 protein. The table records around 120,000 distinct CDR3 sequences, about 13% of them present only once. CDR3 length: 14 amino acids. Trimming stripped 3 bases from V and 4 bases from J, with 10 bases between. CDR1 LGHNA and CDR2 YSLEER come from the germline V gene. Material: whole blood, obtained in connection with sensitization to the hapten diphenylcyclopropenone (DPC). The receptor was isolated from a man between 18 and 35 years old with alopecia areata. Some clones in this sample may be carry-over from other donors' samples. V usage is TRBV4-3 and J usage is TRBJ2-4; D possibly corresponds to TRBD1 (6 bases). Here the CDR3 reads CASSHTDRKNIQYF. CDR3 coding DNA: TGCGCCAGCAGCCACACCGACAGGAAAAACATTCAGTACTTC.